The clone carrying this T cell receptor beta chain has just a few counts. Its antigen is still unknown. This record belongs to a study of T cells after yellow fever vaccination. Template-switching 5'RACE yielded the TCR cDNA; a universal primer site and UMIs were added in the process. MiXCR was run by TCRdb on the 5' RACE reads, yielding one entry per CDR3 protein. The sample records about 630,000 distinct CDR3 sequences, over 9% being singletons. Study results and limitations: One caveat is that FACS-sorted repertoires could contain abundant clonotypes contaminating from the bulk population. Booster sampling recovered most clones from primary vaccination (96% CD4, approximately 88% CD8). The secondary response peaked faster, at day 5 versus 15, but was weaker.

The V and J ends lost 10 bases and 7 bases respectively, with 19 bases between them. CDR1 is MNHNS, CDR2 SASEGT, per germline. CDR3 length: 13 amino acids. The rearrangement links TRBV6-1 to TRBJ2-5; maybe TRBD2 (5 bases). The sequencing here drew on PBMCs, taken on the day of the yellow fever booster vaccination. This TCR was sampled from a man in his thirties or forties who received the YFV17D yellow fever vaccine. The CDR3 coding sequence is TGTGCCACCCGGGATGTTGGGGTCGGGACCCAGTACTTC. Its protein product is CATRDVGVGTQYF.